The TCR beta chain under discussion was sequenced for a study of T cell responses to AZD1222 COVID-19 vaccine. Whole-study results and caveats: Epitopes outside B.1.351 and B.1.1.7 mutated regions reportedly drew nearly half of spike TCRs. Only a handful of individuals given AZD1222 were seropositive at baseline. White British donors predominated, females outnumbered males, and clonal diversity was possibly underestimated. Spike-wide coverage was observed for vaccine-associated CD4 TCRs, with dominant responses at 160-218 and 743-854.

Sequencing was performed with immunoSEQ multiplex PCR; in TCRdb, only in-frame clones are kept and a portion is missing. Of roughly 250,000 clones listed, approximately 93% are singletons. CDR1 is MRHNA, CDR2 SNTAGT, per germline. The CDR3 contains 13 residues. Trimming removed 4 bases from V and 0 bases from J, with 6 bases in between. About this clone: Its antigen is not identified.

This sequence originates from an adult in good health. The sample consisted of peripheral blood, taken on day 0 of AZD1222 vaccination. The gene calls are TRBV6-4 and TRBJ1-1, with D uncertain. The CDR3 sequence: CASSVKLNTEAFF. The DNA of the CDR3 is TGTGCCAGCAGTGTTAAGCTGAACACTGAAGCTTTCTTT.